The 2 T cell receptor beta chains below all came from one sample that was sequenced in a study of blood T cells in healthy people across ages (dated by TCRdb to about 2015). Libraries came from 5' RACE. Instrument used: Illumina HiSeq 2500. A second roughly 7 to 12 cycle PCR used a sample-barcoded 5' primer and a J-beta primer mix. Clones were called with MiXCR by TCRdb after fastp trimmed the public reads at Q25, and only in-frame beta chains were retained. Merged by CDR3 protein, the rows form single entries marked with the most common genes and DNA. The sample table contains about 840,000 distinct CDR3 sequences; only one count was recorded for about 27% of them. The ten most abundant clones make up about 9.4% of the sample. This sample was shared with a second study, whose subject was T cells of mothers and their children.

Sample: blood. These receptors all come from a woman aged 40 to 55 in good health.

As concerns this clonotype: One end of the junction fails to match germline, which may point to a read error. The chain joins TRBV5-4 to TRBJ1-1; 7 nucleotides agree with TRBD1. The CDR3 sequence is 15 residues long. CDR1 and CDR2 (germline): SGHNT, YYREEE (reference sequence). The CDR3 here is CTSSLRTGGHTEAFF. The CDR3 DNA reads as TGTACCAGCAGCCTACGGACAGGTGGTCACACTGAAGCTTTCTTT. The full variable domain, in which reference TRBV5-4 and TRBJ1-1 provide the parts outside the CDR3, is ETGVTQSPTHLIKTRGQQVTLRCSSQSGHNTVSWYQQALGQGPQFIFQYYREEENGRGNFPPRFSGLQFPNYSSELNVNALELDDSALYLCTSSLRTGGHTEAFFGQGTRLTVV.

In regard to this clonotype: The junction departs from germline at one end; a sequencing error may be responsible. V usage is TRBV7-2 and J usage is TRBJ1-2; D remains ambiguous. The CDR3 has 13 amino acids. The germline CDR1 and CDR2 sequences are SGHTA and FQGNSA. DNA for the CDR3: TGTGCCAGCAGCTTAGATGCTAACTATAGCTACACCTTC. Protein sequence: CASSLDANYSYTF.